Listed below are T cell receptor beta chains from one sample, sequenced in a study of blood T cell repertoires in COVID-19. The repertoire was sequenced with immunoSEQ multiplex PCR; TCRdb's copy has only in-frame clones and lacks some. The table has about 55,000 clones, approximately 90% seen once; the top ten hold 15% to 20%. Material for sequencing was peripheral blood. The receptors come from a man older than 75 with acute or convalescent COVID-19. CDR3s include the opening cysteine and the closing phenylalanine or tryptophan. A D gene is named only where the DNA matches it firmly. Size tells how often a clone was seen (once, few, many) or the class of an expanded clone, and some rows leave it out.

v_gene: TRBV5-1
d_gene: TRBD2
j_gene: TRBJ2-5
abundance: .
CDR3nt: TGCGCCAGCAGCCGGGACTATTATGAGACCCAGTACTTC
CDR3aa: CASSRDYYETQYF

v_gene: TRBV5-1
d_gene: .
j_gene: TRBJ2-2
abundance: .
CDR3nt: TGCGCCAGCAGCGCGATGAACACCGGGGAGCTGTTTTTT
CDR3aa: CASSAMNTGELFF

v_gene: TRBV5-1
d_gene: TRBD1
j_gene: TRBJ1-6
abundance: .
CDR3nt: TGCGCCAGCAGCCAACGACAGGGAAATTCACCCCTCCACTTT
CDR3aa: CASSQRQGNSPLHF

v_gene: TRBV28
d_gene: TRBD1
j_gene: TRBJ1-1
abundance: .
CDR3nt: TGTGCCAGCAGCGACAGGGGGCGACTGAACACTGAAGCTTTCTTT
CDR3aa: CASSDRGRLNTEAFF

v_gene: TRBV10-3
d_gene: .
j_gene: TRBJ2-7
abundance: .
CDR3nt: TGTGCCATCAGTCCTACAGACTACGAGCAGTACTTC
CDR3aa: CAISPTDYEQYF

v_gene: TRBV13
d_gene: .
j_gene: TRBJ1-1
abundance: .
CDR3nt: TGTGCCAGCAGCACCCCACAGGGAGTTTTCGCCACCACTGAAGCTTTCTTT
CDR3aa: CASSTPQGVFATTEAFF

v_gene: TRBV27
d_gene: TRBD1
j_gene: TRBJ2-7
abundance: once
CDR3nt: TGTGCCAGCAGTTCCAGGGACAGGAGCTACGAGCAGTACTTC
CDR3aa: CASSSRDRSYEQYF

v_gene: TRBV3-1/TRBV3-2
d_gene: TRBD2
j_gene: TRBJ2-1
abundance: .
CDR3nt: TGTGCCAGCTGCCCCAGCGGGGGTTCCTACAATGAGCAGTTCTTC
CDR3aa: CASCPSGGSYNEQFF

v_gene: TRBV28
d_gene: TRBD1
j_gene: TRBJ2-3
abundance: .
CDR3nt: TGTGCCAGCAGTTTAGGGACAGGGAGTTTCACAGATACGCAGTATTTT
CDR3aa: CASSLGTGSFTDTQYF

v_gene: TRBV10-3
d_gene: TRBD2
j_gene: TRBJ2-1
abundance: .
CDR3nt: TGTGCCATCACCTCTAGGGAGGGCAATGAGCAGTTCTTC
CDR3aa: CAITSREGNEQFF

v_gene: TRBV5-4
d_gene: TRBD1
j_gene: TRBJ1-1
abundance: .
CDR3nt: TGTGCCAGCAGCTCCGAGGGGACAGGGCGGAGGACTGAAGCTTTCTTT
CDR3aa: CASSSEGTGRRTEAFF

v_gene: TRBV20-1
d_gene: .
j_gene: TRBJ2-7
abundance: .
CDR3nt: TGCAGTGCTAGAGACGGCTACGAGCAGTACTTC
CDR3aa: CSARDGYEQYF

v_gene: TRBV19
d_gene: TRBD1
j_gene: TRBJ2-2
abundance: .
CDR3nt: TGTGCCAGTAAGATCCATAGTTCCGGGACAGGGGACACCGGGGAGCTGTTTTTT
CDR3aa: CASKIHSSGTGDTGELFF

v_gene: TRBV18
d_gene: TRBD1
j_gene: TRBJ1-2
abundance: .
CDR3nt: TGTGCCAGCTCACGGGACAGGGAGAACTATGGCTACACCTTC
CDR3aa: CASSRDRENYGYTF

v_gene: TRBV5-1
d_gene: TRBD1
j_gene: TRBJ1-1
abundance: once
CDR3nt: TGCGCCAGCAGCTTTGGACAGGGACACACTGAAGCTTTCTTT
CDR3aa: CASSFGQGHTEAFF

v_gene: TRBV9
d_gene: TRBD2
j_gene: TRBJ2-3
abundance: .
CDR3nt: TGTGCCAGCAGCGTAGCTAGCGGGGAGTTCGATACGCAGTATTTT
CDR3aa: CASSVASGEFDTQYF

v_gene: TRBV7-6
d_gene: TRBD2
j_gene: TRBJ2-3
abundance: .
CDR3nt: TGTGCCAGCAGCTTAATGGCGGGGGGGCCAGACAGCACAGATACGCAGTATTTT
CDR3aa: CASSLMAGGPDSTDTQYF

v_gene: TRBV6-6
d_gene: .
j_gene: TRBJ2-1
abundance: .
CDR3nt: TGTGCCAGCAGCCAACCGGCAGGGAAGCAGTTCTTC
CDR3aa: CASSQPAGKQFF

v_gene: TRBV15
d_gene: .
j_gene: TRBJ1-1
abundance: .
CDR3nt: TGTGCCACCAGCAGCCTAAGTACTGAAGCTTTCTTT
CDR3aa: CATSSLSTEAFF

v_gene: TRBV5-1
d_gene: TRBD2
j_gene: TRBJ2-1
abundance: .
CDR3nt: TGCGCCAGCAGCTTACGACTAGCAGCCTACAATGAGCAGTTCTTC
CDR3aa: CASSLRLAAYNEQFF

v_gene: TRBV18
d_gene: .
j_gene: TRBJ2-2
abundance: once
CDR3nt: TGTGCCAGCTCACCGACAGATACCACCGGGGAGCTGTTTTTT
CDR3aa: CASSPTDTTGELFF

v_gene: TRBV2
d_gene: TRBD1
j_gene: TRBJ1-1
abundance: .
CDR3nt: TGTGCCAAGAGGACAGGGGGCACCATGAACACTGAAGCTTTCTTT
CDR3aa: CAKRTGGTMNTEAFF

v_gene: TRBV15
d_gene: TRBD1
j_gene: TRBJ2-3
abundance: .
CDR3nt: TGTGCCACCAGCAGACAGGGACAGGGGAGAGATACGCAGTATTTT
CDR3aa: CATSRQGQGRDTQYF

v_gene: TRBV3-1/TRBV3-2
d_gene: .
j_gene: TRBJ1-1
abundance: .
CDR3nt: TGTGCCAGCAGCCAAGGGACAGACAACACTGAAGCTTTCTTT
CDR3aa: CASSQGTDNTEAFF

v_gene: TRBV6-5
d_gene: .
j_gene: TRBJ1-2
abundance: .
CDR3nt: TGTGCCAGCATCAAAACGGGGACACCAAACTATGGCTACACCTTC
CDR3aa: CASIKTGTPNYGYTF

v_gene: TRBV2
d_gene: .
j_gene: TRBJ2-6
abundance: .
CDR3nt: TGTGCCAGCCTTTACGGCAGGGCTGGGGCCAACGTCCTGACTTTC
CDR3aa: CASLYGRAGANVLTF

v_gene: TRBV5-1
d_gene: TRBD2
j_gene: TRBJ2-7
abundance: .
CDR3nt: TGCGCCAGCAGCTTAGCGGGAAAGGGCTACGAGCAGTACTTC
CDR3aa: CASSLAGKGYEQYF

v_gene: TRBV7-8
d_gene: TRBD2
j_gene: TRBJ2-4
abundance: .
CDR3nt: TGTGCCAGCAGCTTACGTAGCGGGGGGACGGGGGAAAACATTCAGTACTTC
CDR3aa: CASSLRSGGTGENIQYF

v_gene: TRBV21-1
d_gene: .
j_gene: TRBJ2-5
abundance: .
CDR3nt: TGTGCCAGCAGCAACAAGGCAGGGGGATCATGGGAGACCCAGTACTTC
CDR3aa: CASSNKAGGSWETQYF

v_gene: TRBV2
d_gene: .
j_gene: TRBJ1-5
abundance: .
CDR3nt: TGTGCCAGCAGTGACAGTCAGGGGCGCAATCAGCCCCAGCATTTT
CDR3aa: CASSDSQGRNQPQHF

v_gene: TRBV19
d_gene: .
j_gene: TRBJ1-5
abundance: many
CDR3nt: TGTGCCAGTAGTATTAGCCCGACTCAGCCCCAGCATTTT
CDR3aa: CASSISPTQPQHF